Below, 25 T cell receptor beta chains from the same sample are listed, as sequenced in a study of cytomegalovirus exposure and HLA in healthy donors (dated by TCRdb to about 2017). The method was the immunoSEQ multiplex PCR assay. A mixture of 60 forward primers for TCR Vbeta segments and 13 reverse primers for TCR Jbeta segments was used in the multiplex PCR. This immuneACCESS table, as held by TCRdb, lists in-frame sequences with V and J called but not all clones. Of the missing ones, under half trace to an unresolved V gene in checked studies; the others have no known cause. In all, the sample holds fewer than 200,000 clones, and roughly four fifths of those were seen once. The ten most abundant clones make up 0.7% to 0.85% of the sample. Sequenced material: PBMCs. The receptors were sampled from a female donor in good health and CMV-seronegative.

The table lists this clone with a count of one. The V gene is TRBV6-6, the J gene TRBJ2-7; maybe TRBD1 (6 bases). CDR3 size: 14 residues. CDR1 is MNHNY and CDR2 is SVGAGI in the germline V gene (reference sequence). The V gene lost 4 bases and the J gene lost 1 base, with 11 bases spanning the gap. In DNA form, the CDR3 reads TGTGCCAGCAGTTTTACAGGGAGATCCTACGAGCAGTACTTC. Protein sequence: CASSFTGRSYEQYF.

The gene calls are TRBV6-1 and TRBJ1-2; no clear D gene. V lost 1 base and J 0 bases, leaving 12 bases between the germline ends. CDR3 length: 16 residues. CDR1 and CDR2 from the germline V gene are MNHNS and SASEGT. The CDR3 region has the DNA TGTGCCAGCAGTGAAGTGTTAAGGCGGGCTAACTATGGCTACACCTTC. It is translated as CASSEVLRRANYGYTF.

This chain links TRBV2 with TRBJ2-2, with D maybe TRBD2 (5 bases). The CDR3 length is 16 residues. CDR1 SNHLY and CDR2 FYNNEI come from the germline V gene. The ends were cut back, 1 base at V and 4 bases at J, with 13 bases in the middle. Written as DNA, the CDR3 is TGTGCCAGCAGTGAAGAGTCGGCTAGCCTCACCGGGGAGCTGTTTTTT. Amino acids: CASSEESASLTGELFF.

The chain joins TRBV27 to TRBJ2-7, with D perhaps matching TRBD2 (7 bases). Germline V gives CDR1 MNHEY, CDR2 SMNVEV (reference sequence). This CDR3 is 15 amino acids long. V was pared by 5 bases and J by 2 bases, with 16 bases between. The CDR3 DNA is TGTGCCAGCAGTCCCCAGGCGGGGGCAGCCTACGAGCAGTACTTC. Translating gives CASSPQAGAAYEQYF.

The chain employs TRBV9 and TRBJ2-3; D gene uncertain. Germline loops: CDR1 SGDLS, CDR2 YYNGEE. Trimming shortened V by 4 bases and J by 0 bases, and 15 bases separated the two germline ends. The CDR3 has 16 residues. CDR3 DNA sequence: TGTGCCAGCAGCCCCCCGGGTGCTGCTAGCACAGATACGCAGTATTTT. Translation: CASSPPGAASTDTQYF.

V and J are TRBV6-5 and TRBJ1-1; possible D gene TRBD1, 5 bases. CDR3 size: 13 residues. Germline V gene lookup returns CDR1 MNHEY and CDR2 SVGAGI. V dropped 6 bases and J dropped 0 bases, with 8 bases sitting between them. The CDR3 sequence: CASRETVNTEAFF. The CDR3 nucleotides read TGTGCCAGCAGGGAGACAGTGAACACTGAAGCTTTCTTT.

The chain uses TRBV5-1 and TRBJ1-2; 8 bases are a match to TRBD1. Trimming removed 4 bases from V and 4 bases from J; junction bases left unmatched: 12. CDR3 length: 16 amino acids. Per the germline V gene, CDR1 is SGHRS and CDR2 is YFSETQ. CDR3 sequence: CASSLRTGIIIYGYTF. CDR3 sequence (DNA): TGCGCCAGCAGCCTACGGACAGGGATAATTATCTATGGCTACACCTTC.

The CDR3 nucleotides are TGTGCCAGCAGCTTAGTTTCTAGCGGGATCCCCGGGGAGCTGTTTTTT. It encodes CASSLVSSGIPGELFF. V gene TRBV7-6 combines with J gene TRBJ2-2; 9 positions agree with TRBD2. The J segment lost 6 bases and the V segment lost 1 base, leaving 6 bases of the junction unmatched. The CDR3 totals 16 residues. The V gene's germline CDR1 is SGHVS and CDR2 FNYEAQ.

V usage is TRBV5-5 and J usage is TRBJ1-6, with 8 nucleotides matching TRBD1. This CDR3 contains 12 residues. Germline-derived CDR1 and CDR2 are SGHKS and YYEKEE (reference sequence). V was pared by 4 bases and J by 14 bases, with 5 bases of the junction left unmatched. The CDR3 DNA reads TGTGCCAGCAGCCCATCGACAGGGGCCCTCCACTTT. Residues: CASSPSTGALHF.

This clone was picked up a small number of times. The chain combines TRBV6-5 with TRBJ1-1; TRBD1 matches at 8 bases. Trimming removed 9 bases from V and 5 bases from J; junction bases left unmatched: 14. The CDR3 is made up of 15 amino acids. Per germline, CDR1 MNHEY and CDR2 SVGAGI. For the CDR3, the DNA is TGTGCCAGTGGACAGGGTCTTGTTGAGTGGACTGAAGCTTTCTTT. Its protein is CASGQGLVEWTEAFF.

V is TRBV7-2 and J is TRBJ2-7; 12 nucleotides agree with TRBD1. From germline, CDR1 is SGHTA and CDR2 FQGNSA. Losses at the gene ends were 5 bases for V and 2 bases for J; bases not matched to a gene: 13. The CDR3 is made up of 18 amino acids. The CDR3 region has the DNA TGTGCCAGCAGCCGAACCGGGACAGGGGGCCTTACTCCCTACGAGCAGTACTTC. The encoded protein is CASSRTGTGGLTPYEQYF.

This clone was recorded once. V and J are TRBV5-4 and TRBJ2-1; TRBD2 aligns across 7 bases. Germline V gene lookup returns CDR1 SGHNT and CDR2 YYREEE (reference sequence). V shed 1 base and J 9 bases; nucleotides not matched to a gene: 13. The CDR3 sequence is 16 residues long. CDR3 sequence (DNA): TGTGCCAGCAGCTTGTCTGCGGGGACTATTCCCGGTGAGCAGTTCTTC. Translated: CASSLSAGTIPGEQFF.

The rearrangement links TRBV30 to TRBJ2-3, with D possibly matching TRBD1 (5 bases). The CDR3 spans 13 residues. Deletions cut 3 bases from V and 4 bases from J, with 11 bases between. CDR1 is GTSNPN and CDR2 is SVGIG in the germline V gene (reference sequence). The CDR3 coding sequence is TGTGCCTGGAGCGAAGACAGCCCAGATACGCAGTATTTT. Its protein product is CAWSEDSPDTQYF.

In this sample, this clone turned up a few times. The rearrangement links TRBV5-4 to TRBJ2-1; 7 nucleotides line up with TRBD2. The CDR3 is 16 residues long. CDR1 is SGHNT, CDR2 YYREEE, per germline (reference sequence). V lost 1 base to trimming and J lost 0 bases; unmatched junction nucleotides: 4. Here the CDR3 reads CASSLFGGVSYNEQFF. The CDR3 DNA sequence: TGTGCCAGCAGCTTGTTTGGGGGGGTCTCCTACAATGAGCAGTTCTTC.

The chain has TRBV9 and TRBJ2-2, with D possibly matching TRBD2 (5 bases). V dropped 1 base and J dropped 3 bases, with 13 bases sitting between them. CDR1 is SGDLS and CDR2 is YYNGEE in the germline V gene. The CDR3 covers 16 residues. As DNA, the CDR3 is TGTGCCAGCAGCGTATCTGGGAGAGGATACACCGGGGAGCTGTTTTTT. It encodes CASSVSGRGYTGELFF.

V usage is TRBV9 and J usage is TRBJ2-1, with 13 positions matching TRBD2. This CDR3 region has 15 residues. The V gene end was trimmed by 5 bases and the J gene end by 6 bases; junction bases not matched to a gene: 5. CDR1 is SGDLS, CDR2 YYNGEE, per germline. This CDR3 reads CASSRTSGGFNEQFF. As DNA, the CDR3 is TGTGCCAGCAGTAGGACTAGCGGGGGATTCAATGAGCAGTTCTTC.

The genes are TRBV6-4 and TRBJ2-1; D not certain. Germline CDR1 is MRHNA and CDR2 is SNTAGT. The CDR3 consists of 13 residues. The V and J ends lost 0 bases and 8 bases respectively, with 8 bases between them. Here the CDR3 DNA reads TGTGCCAGCAGTGACTCCTTGGGCCATGAGCAGTTCTTC. This encodes CASSDSLGHEQFF.

The chain couples TRBV6-4 to TRBJ1-2, with 7 bases lining up with TRBD1. The germline gives CDR1 MRHNA, CDR2 SNTAGT. The CDR3 runs 17 residues. With 0 bases clipped from V and 8 bases from J, the junction kept 15 bases outside the gene matches. The DNA of the CDR3 is TGTGCCAGCAGTGACTCCCCTCGGGCAGGGGGTTACGGGGGCTACACCTTC. Translated, it gives CASSDSPRAGGYGGYTF.

The V call is TRBV7-3, the J call TRBJ1-2; D unresolved. Trimming removed 0 bases from V and 8 bases from J, with 10 bases in between. CDR1 SGHTA and CDR2 FQGTGA come from the germline V gene. The CDR3 spans 13 residues. The CDR3 DNA reads as TGTGCCAGCAGCTTAACCCAAGGGAGCGGCTACACCTTC. This sequence encodes CASSLTQGSGYTF.

The CDR3, as DNA: TGTGCCAGCATCCCGATTAGCGGGGACCCTTCCTACGAGCAGTACTTC. This gives the protein CASIPISGDPSYEQYF. This sequence joins TRBV11-2 and TRBJ2-7, with 8 nucleotides matching TRBD2. J was trimmed by 1 base and V by 7 bases; bases with no gene match: 12. Germline V gives CDR1 SGHAT, CDR2 FQNNGV. This CDR3 has 16 residues.

This clone was counted a single time. This chain uses TRBV19 with TRBJ2-1, with D hard to call. Trimming stripped 10 bases from V and 0 bases from J, with 16 bases between. The CDR3 has 15 amino acids. CDR1 and CDR2 (germline): LNHDA, SQIVND (reference sequence). CDR3 coding DNA: TGTGCCACTCGAGGCGGATCGAGCTCCTACAATGAGCAGTTCTTC. As protein: CATRGGSSSYNEQFF.

This sequence joins TRBV19 and TRBJ1-1; D gene ambiguous. This CDR3 spans 14 amino acids. V was shortened by 7 bases and J by 0 bases, with 12 bases between the two germline ends. The germline CDR1 and CDR2 sequences are LNHDA and SQIVND (reference sequence). CDR3 in DNA: TGTGCCAGTACCCCCGTTCCCCTGAACACTGAAGCTTTCTTT. Its protein product is CASTPVPLNTEAFF.

The gene calls are TRBV7-9 and TRBJ2-1; tentatively, D is TRBD2 (5 bases). V lost 4 bases and J lost 6, with 13 bases in between. The V gene's germline CDR1 is SEHNR and CDR2 FQNEAQ (reference sequence). This CDR3 spans 14 amino acids. In DNA form, the CDR3 reads TGTGCCAGCAGCTCATTTACTAGTATCAATGAGCAGTTCTTC. It is translated as CASSSFTSINEQFF.

This clone came up once. J is TRBJ2-7 and V is TRBV7-9, with TRBD2 identical over 14 bases. J lost 0 bases, V lost 1 base, and 8 bases had no gene match. The CDR3 length is 19 residues. Germline V gives CDR1 SEHNR, CDR2 FQNEAQ (reference sequence). The CDR3 DNA is TGTGCCAGCAGCTTAGAAGGGACTAGCGGGGGTACCAGCTCCTACGAGCAGTACTTC. It encodes CASSLEGTSGGTSSYEQYF.

The chain combines TRBV10-3 with TRBJ1-2; D not certain. There are 13 residues in the CDR3. Germline values: CDR1 ENHRY, CDR2 SYGVKD. Trimming left V 0 bases short and J 8 bases short, with 10 bases between. CDR3: CAISESASGGYTF. DNA for the CDR3: TGTGCCATCAGTGAGTCGGCCTCCGGGGGCTACACCTTC.